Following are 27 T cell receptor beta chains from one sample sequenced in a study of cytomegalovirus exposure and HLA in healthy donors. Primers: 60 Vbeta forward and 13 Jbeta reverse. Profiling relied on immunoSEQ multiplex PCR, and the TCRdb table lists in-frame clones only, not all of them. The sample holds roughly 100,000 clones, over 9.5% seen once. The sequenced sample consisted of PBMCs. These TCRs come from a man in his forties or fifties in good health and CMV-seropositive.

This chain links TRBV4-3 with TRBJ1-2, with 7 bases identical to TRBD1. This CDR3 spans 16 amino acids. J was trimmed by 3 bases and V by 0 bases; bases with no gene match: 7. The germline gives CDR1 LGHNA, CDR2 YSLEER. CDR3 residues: CASSQETGTAHYGYTF. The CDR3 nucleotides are TGCGCCAGCAGCCAAGAAACCGGGACAGCTCACTATGGCTACACCTTC.

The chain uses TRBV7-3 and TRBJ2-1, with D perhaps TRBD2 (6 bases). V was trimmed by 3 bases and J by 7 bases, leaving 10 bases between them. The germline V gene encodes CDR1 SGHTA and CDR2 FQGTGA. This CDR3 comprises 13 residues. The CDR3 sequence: CASSFSRGNEQFF. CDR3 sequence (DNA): TGTGCCAGCAGCTTCTCGCGGGGAAATGAGCAGTTCTTC.

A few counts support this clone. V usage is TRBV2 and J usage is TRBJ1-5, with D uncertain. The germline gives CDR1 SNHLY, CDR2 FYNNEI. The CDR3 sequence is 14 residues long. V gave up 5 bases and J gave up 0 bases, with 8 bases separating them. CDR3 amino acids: CASSPYNSNQPQHF. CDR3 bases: TGTGCCAGCAGTCCTTATAATAGCAATCAGCCCCAGCATTTT.

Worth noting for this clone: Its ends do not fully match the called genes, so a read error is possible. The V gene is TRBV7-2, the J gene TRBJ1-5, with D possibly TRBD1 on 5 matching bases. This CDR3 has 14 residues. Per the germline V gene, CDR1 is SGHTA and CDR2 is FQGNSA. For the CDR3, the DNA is TGTGCCAGCAGCCCCAGGGTTGGCAATCGGCCCCAGCATTTT. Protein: CASSPRVGNRPQHF.

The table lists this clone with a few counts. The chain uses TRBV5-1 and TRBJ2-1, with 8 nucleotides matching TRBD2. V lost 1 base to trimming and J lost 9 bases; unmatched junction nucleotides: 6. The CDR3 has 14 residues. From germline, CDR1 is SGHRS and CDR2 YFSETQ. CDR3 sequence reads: CASSLTAGVGEQFF. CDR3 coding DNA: TGCGCCAGCAGCTTGACAGCGGGAGTAGGTGAGCAGTTCTTC.

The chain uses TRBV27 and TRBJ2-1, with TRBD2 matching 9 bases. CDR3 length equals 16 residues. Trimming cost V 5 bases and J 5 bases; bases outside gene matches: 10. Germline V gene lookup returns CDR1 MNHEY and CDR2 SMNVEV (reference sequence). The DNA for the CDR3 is TGTGCCAGCAGTCAACGGACTAGCGTCCTGGACAATGAGCAGTTCTTC. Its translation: CASSQRTSVLDNEQFF.

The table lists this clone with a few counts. CDR3 DNA: TGTGCTAGTGGTTTGGCAGCGGATGAGCAGTTCTTC. It specifies CASGLAADEQFF. The J gene is TRBJ2-1, the V gene TRBV12-5; a weak D match, TRBD2 (5 bases). There are 12 residues in the CDR3. Germline lookup yields CDR1 LGHNT and CDR2 FRNRAP. With 1 base removed from V and 8 bases from J, the gap between germline ends came to 6 bases.

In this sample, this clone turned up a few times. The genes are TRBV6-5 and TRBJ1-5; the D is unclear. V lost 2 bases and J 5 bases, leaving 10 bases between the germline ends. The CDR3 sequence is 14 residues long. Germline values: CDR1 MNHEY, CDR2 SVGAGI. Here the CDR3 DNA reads TGTGCCAGCAGTTACAGAGGGCCCCATCAGCCCCAGCATTTT. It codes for CASSYRGPHQPQHF.

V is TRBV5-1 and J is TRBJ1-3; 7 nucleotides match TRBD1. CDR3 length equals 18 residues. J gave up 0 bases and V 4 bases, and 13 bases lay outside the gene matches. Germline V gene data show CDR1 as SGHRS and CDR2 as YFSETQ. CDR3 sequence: CASSPEGQGVFSGNTIYF. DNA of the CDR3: TGCGCCAGCAGCCCCGAAGGTCAGGGGGTTTTCTCTGGAAACACCATATATTTT.

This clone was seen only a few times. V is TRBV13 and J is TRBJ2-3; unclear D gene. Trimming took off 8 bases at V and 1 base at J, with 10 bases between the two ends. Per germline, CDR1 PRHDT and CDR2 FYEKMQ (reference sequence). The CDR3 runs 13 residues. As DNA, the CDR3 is TGTGCCAGCTCCGAACCGGGCACAGATACGCAGTATTTT. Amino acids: CASSEPGTDTQYF.

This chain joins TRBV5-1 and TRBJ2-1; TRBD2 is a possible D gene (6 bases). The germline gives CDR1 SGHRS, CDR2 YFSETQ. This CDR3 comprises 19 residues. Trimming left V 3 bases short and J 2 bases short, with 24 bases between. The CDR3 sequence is CASSSTGYDGLRTYNEQFF. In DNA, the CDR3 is TGCGCCAGCAGCTCAACGGGGTATGACGGACTAAGAACCTACAATGAGCAGTTCTTC.

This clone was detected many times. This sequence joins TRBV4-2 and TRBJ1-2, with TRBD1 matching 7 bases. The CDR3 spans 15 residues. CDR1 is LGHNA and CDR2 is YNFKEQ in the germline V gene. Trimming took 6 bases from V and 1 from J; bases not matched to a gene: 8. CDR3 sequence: CASSQPGQSNYGYTF. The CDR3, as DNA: TGTGCCAGCAGTCAACCGGGACAGAGTAACTATGGCTACACCTTC.

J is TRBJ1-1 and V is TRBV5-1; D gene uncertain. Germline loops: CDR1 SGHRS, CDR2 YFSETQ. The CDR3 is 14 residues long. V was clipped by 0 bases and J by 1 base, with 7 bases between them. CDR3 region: CASSLGTRNTEAFF. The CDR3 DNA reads TGCGCCAGCAGCTTGGGTACAAGGAACACTGAAGCTTTCTTT. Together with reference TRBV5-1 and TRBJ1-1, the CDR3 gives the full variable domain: KAGVTQTPRYLIKTRGQQVTLSCSPISGHRSVSWYQQTPGQGLQFLFEYFSETQRNKGNFPGRFSGRQFSNSRSEMNVSTLELGDSALYLCASSLGTRNTEAFFGQGTRLTVV.

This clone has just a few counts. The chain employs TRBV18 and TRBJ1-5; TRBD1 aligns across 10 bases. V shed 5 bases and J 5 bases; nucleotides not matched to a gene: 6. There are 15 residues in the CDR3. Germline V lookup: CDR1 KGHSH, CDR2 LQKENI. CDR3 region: CASSETGTGDQPQHF. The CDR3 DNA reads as TGTGCCAGCTCAGAGACCGGGACAGGGGATCAGCCCCAGCATTTT. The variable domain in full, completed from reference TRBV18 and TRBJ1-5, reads NAGVMQNPRHLVRRRGQEARLRCSPMKGHSHVYWYRQLPEEGLKFMVYLQKENIIDESGMPKERFSAEFPKEGPSILRIQQVVRGDSAAYFCASSETGTGDQPQHFGDGTRLSIL.

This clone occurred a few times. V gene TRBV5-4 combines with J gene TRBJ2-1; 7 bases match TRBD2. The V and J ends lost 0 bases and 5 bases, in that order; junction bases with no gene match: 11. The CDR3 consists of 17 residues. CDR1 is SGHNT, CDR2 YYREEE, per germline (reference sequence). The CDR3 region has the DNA TGTGCCAGCAGCTTGGTCGGGGGAGGGCCAAGGAACAATGAGCAGTTCTTC. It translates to CASSLVGGGPRNNEQFF. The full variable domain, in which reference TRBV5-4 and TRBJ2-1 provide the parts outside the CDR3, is ETGVTQSPTHLIKTRGQQVTLRCSSQSGHNTVSWYQQALGQGPQFIFQYYREEENGRGNFPPRFSGLQFPNYSSELNVNALELDDSALYLCASSLVGGGPRNNEQFFGPGTRLTVL.

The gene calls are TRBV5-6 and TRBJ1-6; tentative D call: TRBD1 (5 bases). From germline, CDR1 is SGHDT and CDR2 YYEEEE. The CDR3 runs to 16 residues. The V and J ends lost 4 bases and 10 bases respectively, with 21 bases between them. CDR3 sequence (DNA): TGTGCCAGCAGCCCTACGGGGGAGGGGACGCGGTCACCCCTCCACTTT. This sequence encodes CASSPTGEGTRSPLHF. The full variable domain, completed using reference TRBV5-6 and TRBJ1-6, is DAGVTQSPTHLIKTRGQQVTLRCSPKSGHDTVSWYQQALGQGPQFIFQYYEEEERQRGNFPDRFSGHQFPNYSSELNVNALLLGDSALYLCASSPTGEGTRSPLHFGNGTRLTVT.

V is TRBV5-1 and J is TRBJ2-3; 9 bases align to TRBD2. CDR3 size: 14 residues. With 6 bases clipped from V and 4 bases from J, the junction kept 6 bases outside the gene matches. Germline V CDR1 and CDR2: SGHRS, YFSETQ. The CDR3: CASNQVAGADTQYF. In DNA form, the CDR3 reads TGCGCCAGCAATCAGGTAGCGGGGGCAGATACGCAGTATTTT.

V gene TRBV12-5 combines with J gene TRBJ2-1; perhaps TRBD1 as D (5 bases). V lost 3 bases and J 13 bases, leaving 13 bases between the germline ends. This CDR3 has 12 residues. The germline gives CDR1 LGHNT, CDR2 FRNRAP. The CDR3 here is CASGLVHDSQFF. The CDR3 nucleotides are TGTGCTAGTGGTTTAGTCCATGACAGCCAGTTCTTC. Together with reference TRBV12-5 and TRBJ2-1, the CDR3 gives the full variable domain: DARVTQTPRHKVTEMGQEVTMRCQPILGHNTVFWYRQTMMQGLELLAYFRNRAPLDDSGMPKDRFSAEMPDATLATLKIQPSEPRDSAVYFCASGLVHDSQFFGPGTRLTVL.

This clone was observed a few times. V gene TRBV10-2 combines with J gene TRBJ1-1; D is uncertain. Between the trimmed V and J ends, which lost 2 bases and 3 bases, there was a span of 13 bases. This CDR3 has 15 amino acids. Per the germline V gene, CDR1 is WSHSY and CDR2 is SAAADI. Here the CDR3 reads CASSEMRIRDTEAFF. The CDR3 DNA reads TGCGCCAGCAGTGAGATGAGGATACGCGACACTGAAGCTTTCTTT.

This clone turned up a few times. CDR3 sequence (DNA): TGTGCCAGCAGTGACTCAGCAGGAACTGAAGCTTTCTTT. Amino acid sequence: CASSDSAGTEAFF. V usage is TRBV6-4 and J usage is TRBJ1-1, with D uncertain. Germline V gives CDR1 MRHNA, CDR2 SNTAGT. Trimming shortened V by 0 bases and J by 5 bases, and 7 bases separated the two germline ends. This CDR3 spans 13 amino acids.

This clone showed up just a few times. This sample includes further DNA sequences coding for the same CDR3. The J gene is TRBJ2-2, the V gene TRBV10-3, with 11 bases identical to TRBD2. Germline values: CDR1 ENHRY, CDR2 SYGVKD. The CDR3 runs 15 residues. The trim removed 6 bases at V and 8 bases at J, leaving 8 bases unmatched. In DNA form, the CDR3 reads TGTGCCATCAGGGCCGGGACTAGCGGCACTGGGGAGCTGTTTTTT. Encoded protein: CAIRAGTSGTGELFF.

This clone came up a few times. CDR3 sequence reads: CSVEQQETQYF. CDR3 sequence (DNA): TGCAGCGTTGAACAGCAAGAGACCCAGTACTTC. The J gene is TRBJ2-5, the V gene TRBV29-1; no definite D call. From germline, CDR1 is SQVTM and CDR2 ANQGSEA. Trimming pared 2 bases from V and 2 bases from J, leaving 3 bases between. The CDR3 extends over 11 amino acids. Together with reference TRBV29-1 and TRBJ2-5, the CDR3 gives the full variable domain: SAVISQKPSRDICQRGTSLTIQCQVDSQVTMMFWYRQQPGQSLTLIATANQGSEATYESGFVIDKFPISRPNLTFSTLTVSNMSPEDSSIYLCSVEQQETQYFGPGTRLLVL.

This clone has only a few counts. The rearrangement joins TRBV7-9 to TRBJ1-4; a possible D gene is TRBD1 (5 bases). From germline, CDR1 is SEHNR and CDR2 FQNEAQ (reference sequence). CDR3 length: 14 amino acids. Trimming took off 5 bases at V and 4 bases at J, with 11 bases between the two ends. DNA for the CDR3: TGTGCCAGCAGCCCCTGGGGGGTTAATGAAAAACTGTTTTTT. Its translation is CASSPWGVNEKLFF. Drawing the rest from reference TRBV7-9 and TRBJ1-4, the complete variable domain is DTGVSQNPRHKITKRGQNVTFRCDPISEHNRLYWYRQTLGQGPEFLTYFQNEAQLEKSRLLSDRFSAERPKGSFSTLEIQRTEQGDSAMYLCASSPWGVNEKLFFGSGTQLSVL.

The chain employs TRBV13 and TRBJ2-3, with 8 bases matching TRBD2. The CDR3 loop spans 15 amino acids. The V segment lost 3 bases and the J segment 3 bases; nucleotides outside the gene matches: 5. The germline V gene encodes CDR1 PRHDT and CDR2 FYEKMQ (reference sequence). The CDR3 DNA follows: TGTGCCAGCAGCTTTACTAGCGGCACGACAGATACGCAGTATTTT. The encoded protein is CASSFTSGTTDTQYF.

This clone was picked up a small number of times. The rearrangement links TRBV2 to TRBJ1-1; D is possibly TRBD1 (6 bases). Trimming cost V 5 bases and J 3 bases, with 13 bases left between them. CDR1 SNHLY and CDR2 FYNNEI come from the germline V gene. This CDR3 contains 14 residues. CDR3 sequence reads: CASSSQGKDTEAFF. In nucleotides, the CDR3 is TGTGCCAGCAGTTCTCAGGGGAAGGACACTGAAGCTTTCTTT.

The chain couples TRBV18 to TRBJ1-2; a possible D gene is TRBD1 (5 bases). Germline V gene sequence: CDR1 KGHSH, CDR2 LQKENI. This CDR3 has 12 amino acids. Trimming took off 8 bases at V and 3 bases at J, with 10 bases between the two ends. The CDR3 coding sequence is TGTGCCAGCCGACGGGGGGACTATGGCTACACCTTC. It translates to CASRRGDYGYTF. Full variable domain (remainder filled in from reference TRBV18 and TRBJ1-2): NAGVMQNPRHLVRRRGQEARLRCSPMKGHSHVYWYRQLPEEGLKFMVYLQKENIIDESGMPKERFSAEFPKEGPSILRIQQVVRGDSAAYFCASRRGDYGYTFGSGTRLTVV.

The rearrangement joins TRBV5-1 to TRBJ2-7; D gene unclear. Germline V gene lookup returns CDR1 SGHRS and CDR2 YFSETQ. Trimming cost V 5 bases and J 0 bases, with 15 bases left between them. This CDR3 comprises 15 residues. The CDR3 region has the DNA TGCGCCAGCAGACAACACGTTCAAGTCTCCTACGAGCAGTACTTC. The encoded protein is CASRQHVQVSYEQYF.